The text below deals with one T cell receptor (beta chain). This record belongs to a study of blood T cell repertoires in COVID-19. As originally analysed: Reference gene primer amplification yielded estimated nucleated cell counts. Profiled with immunoSEQ multiplex PCR; TCRdb holds only in-frame clones, not every one. V, J and clone size are those of that table, while D and trimming were read from the DNA. The sample contains 45,000 to 60,000 clones, roughly four fifths of which appear only once. V shed 4 bases and J 6 bases; nucleotides not matched to a gene: 3. The germline gives CDR1 LGHDT, CDR2 YNNKEL (reference sequence). This CDR3 has 13 residues.

Sequenced material: peripheral blood. This TCR came from a woman older than 75 with acute or convalescent COVID-19. The chain joins TRBV3-1 (or the pseudogene TRBV3-2) to TRBJ1-2; 9 bases line up with TRBD1. The DNA of the CDR3 is TGTGCCAGCAGCCGCGGGACAGGGAATGGCTACACCTTC. Its protein is CASSRGTGNGYTF.